Here is one TCR beta chain with its context. The data derive from a study of OX40 agonist ivuxolimab in advanced cancers. Study summary: Ivuxolimab, an antibody that agonizes OX40 (CD134), was administered to the patients. Six ivuxolimab dose levels, 0.01 to 10 mg/kg, were given intravenously every 2 weeks. Of the participants, under 50% had some prior anti-PD-1, anti-PD-L1 or anti-CTLA-4 therapy, which was allowed. Two patients with cutaneous melanoma and one with hepatocellular carcinoma, three in total, showed partial responses.

This CDR3 region has 13 residues. Germline V lookup: CDR1 MNHEY, CDR2 SVGAGI. J gave up 3 bases and V 5 bases, and 3 bases lay outside the gene matches. Generated by immunoSEQ multiplex PCR, the TCRdb table keeps only in-frame clones and is missing some. The table lists more than 60,000 clones, more than 75% of them singletons. The TCR was taken from an adult with an advanced solid tumor such as melanoma, head and neck, liver or kidney cancer. The genes are TRBV6-5 and TRBJ2-7, with 8 bases lining up with TRBD1. The sequencing used CD4+ or CD8+ T cells sorted from blood, collected in a trial of the OX40 agonist ivuxolimab. The CDR3 DNA sequence: TGTGCCAGCAGTAAGGACAGGGTCTACGAGCAGTACTTC. Translated: CASSKDRVYEQYF.